The clone carrying this T cell receptor beta chain appeared once. This sample is drawn from a study of blood T cell repertoires in COVID-19. Overall study: Samples of COVID-19 (acute and convalescent) were obtained from the United States, Italy and Spain.

Libraries were prepared by immunoSEQ multiplex PCR; TCRdb keeps only in-frame clonotypes and omits some of them. The sample carries a few hundred thousand clones, around 83% recorded once. Cohort assignment relied on participant-reported clinical history. Recovery among Cohort 3 donors was established by two negative PCRs, clearance, or symptom resolution. The CDR3 extends over 15 amino acids. Trimming cost V 3 bases and J 3 bases, with 15 bases left between them. From germline, CDR1 is MGHDK and CDR2 SYGVNS. The rearrangement joins TRBV25-1 to TRBJ2-7; D is perhaps TRBD2 (5 bases). This receptor was obtained from a woman aged 45-65 years who had recovered from COVID-19. Material: PBMCs or T cells enriched from blood (not recorded which). CDR3 in amino acids: CASSDSSGLNYEQYF. The CDR3 DNA reads TGTGCCAGCAGTGATTCCTCCGGACTTAACTACGAGCAGTACTTC.